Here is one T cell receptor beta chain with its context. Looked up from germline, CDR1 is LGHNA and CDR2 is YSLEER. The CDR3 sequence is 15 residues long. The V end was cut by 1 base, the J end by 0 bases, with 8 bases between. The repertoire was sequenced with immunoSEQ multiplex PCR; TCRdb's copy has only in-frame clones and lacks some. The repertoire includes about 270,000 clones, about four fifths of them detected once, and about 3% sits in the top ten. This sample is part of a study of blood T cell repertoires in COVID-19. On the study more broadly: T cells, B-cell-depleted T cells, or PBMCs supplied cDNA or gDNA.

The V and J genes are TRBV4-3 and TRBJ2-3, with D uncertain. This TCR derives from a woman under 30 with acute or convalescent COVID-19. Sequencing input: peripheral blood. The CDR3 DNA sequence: TGCGCCAGCAGCCAAGTCCGAGCTAGCACAGATACGCAGTATTTT. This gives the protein CASSQVRASTDTQYF.